This T cell receptor (beta chain) was recorded in a study of T-cell reconstitution after alpha-beta-depleted transplantation in children. CDR3 length equals 14 residues. V was trimmed by 0 bases and J by 5 bases, leaving 10 bases between them. Germline V CDR1 and CDR2: SGHDN, FVKESK. The TCRbeta library was prepared with unique molecular identifiers. MiXCR was run by TCRdb on the PCR reads, yielding one entry per CDR3 protein. This sample has roughly 220,000 distinct CDR3 sequences, with approximately 12% found just once. In this sample, this clonotype turned up many times. The sample consisted of PBMCs from the stem cell graft donor, taken from the stem cell graft. V gene TRBV14 combines with J gene TRBJ1-1; D is undetermined. This clonotype was obtained from a human donor who donated a stem cell graft to a child with acute lymphoblastic leukemia. The CDR3 sequence is CASSQEHGNTEAFF. DNA for the CDR3: TGTGCCAGCAGCCAAGAGCACGGGAATACTGAAGCTTTCTTT.